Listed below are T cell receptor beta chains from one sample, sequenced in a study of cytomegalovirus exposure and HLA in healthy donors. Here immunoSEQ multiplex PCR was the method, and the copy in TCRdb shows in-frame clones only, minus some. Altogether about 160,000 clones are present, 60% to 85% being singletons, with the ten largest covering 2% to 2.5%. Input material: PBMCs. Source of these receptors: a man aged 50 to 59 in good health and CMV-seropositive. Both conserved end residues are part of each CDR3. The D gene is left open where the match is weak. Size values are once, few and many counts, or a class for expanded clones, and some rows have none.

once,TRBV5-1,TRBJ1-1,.,CASSASREAMNTEAFF,TGCGCCAGCAGCGCGTCTAGAGAGGCTATGAACACTGAAGCTTTCTTT
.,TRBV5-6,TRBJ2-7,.,CASSLWSRISSYEQYF,TGTGCCAGCAGCTTGTGGTCCAGAATTTCCTCCTACGAGCAGTACTTC
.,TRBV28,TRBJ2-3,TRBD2,CASSGTMTSWGTDTQYF,TGTGCCAGCAGTGGGACGATGACTAGCTGGGGCACAGATACGCAGTATTTT
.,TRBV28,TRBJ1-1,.,CASSPVGGPSTEAFF,TGTGCCAGCAGCCCCGTGGGGGGGCCGAGCACTGAAGCTTTCTTT
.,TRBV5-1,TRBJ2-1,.,CASSISGSSYNEQFF,TGCGCCAGCAGCATCAGCGGGTCCTCCTACAATGAGCAGTTCTTC
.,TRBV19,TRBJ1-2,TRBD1,CASSFPSLQGARGDGYTF,TGTGCCAGTAGTTTCCCATCTTTACAGGGGGCCAGAGGGGACGGCTACACCTTC
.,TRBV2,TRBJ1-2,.,CASLVRGVGGYTF,TGTGCCAGCCTCGTTAGGGGCGTGGGTGGCTACACCTTC
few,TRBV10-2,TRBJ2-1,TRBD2,CASSLAGSLYNEQFF,TGCGCCAGCAGTCTAGCGGGGTCCTTATACAATGAGCAGTTCTTC
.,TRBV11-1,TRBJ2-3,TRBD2,CASSLGPAGGRSTDTQYF,TGTGCCAGCAGCCTTGGGCCAGCGGGGGGCCGATCCACAGATACGCAGTATTTT
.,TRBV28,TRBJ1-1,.,CASSFRTQGDTEAFF,TGTGCCAGCAGTTTTAGGACCCAAGGGGACACTGAAGCTTTCTTT
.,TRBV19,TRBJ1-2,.,CASSISWRDGYTF,TGTGCCAGTAGTATAAGTTGGAGAGATGGCTACACCTTC
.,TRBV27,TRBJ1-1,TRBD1,CASSFSGTGFFF,TGTGCCAGCAGTTTCTCCGGGACAGGCTTTTTCTTT
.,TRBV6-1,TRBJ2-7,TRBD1,CASRLLPGQDYEQYF,TGTGCCAGCAGGCTGCTACCGGGACAGGACTACGAGCAGTACTTC
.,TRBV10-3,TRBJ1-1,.,CATWGDAGAGSTEAFF,TGTGCCACATGGGGGGACGCGGGGGCCGGGAGCACTGAAGCTTTCTTT
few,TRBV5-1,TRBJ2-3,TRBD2,CASSAGTNTDTQYF,TGCGCCAGCAGCGCCGGGACTAACACAGATACGCAGTATTTT
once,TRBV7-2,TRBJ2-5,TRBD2,CASSLAVGRRGGGQETQYF,TGTGCCAGCAGCTTAGCAGTCGGGCGGCGGGGGGGTGGCCAAGAGACCCAGTACTTC
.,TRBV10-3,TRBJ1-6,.,CAISGQLNSPLHF,TGTGCCATCAGTGGACAGTTAAATTCACCCCTCCACTTT
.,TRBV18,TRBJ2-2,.,CASSYKLTGELFF,TGTGCCAGCTCTTACAAGTTAACCGGGGAGCTGTTTTTT
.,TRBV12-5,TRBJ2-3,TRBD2,CASGSIPGLASQGAQYF,TGTGCTAGTGGTTCCATTCCGGGACTAGCGTCTCAGGGAGCGCAGTATTTT
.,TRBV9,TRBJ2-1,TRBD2,CASSPAAGGVDEQFF,TGTGCCAGCAGCCCAGCAGCGGGGGGTGTGGATGAGCAGTTCTTC
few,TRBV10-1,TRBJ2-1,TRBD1,CASSPDRANGEQFF,TGCGCCAGCAGTCCGGACAGGGCCAACGGTGAGCAGTTCTTC
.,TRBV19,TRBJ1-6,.,CASIANRPDNSPLHF,TGTGCCAGTATTGCGAACAGGCCTGACAACTCACCCCTCCACTTT
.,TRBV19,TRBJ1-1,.,CASYAGPNTEAFF,TGTGCCAGTTACGCAGGGCCGAACACTGAAGCTTTCTTT
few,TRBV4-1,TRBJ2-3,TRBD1,CASSQPGQHTDTQYF,TGCGCCAGCAGCCAACCGGGACAGCACACAGATACGCAGTATTTT
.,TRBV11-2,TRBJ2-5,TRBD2,CASSLVGGGTETQYF,TGTGCCAGCAGCTTAGTGGGCGGGGGTACGGAGACCCAGTACTTC
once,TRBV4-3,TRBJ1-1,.,CASSQEWGRGTEAFF,TGCGCCAGCAGCCAAGAGTGGGGGAGGGGCACTGAAGCTTTCTTT
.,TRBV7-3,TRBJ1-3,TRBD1,CASSLRQGPGNTIYF,TGTGCCAGCAGCCTTAGACAGGGACCTGGAAACACCATATATTTT
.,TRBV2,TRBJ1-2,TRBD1,CASSVGRGDYGYTF,TGTGCCAGCAGTGTAGGCAGGGGGGACTATGGCTACACCTTC
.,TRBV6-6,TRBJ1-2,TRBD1,CASIVRGQGAYYGYTF,TGTGCCAGCATCGTTAGGGGGCAGGGGGCCTACTATGGCTACACCTTC
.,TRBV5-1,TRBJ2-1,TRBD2,CASSLLTSGGGYNEQFF,TGCGCCAGCAGCTTGTTGACTAGCGGGGGCGGCTACAATGAGCAGTTCTTC
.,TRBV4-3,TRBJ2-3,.,CASSQLPRVGTDTQYF,TGCGCCAGCAGCCAGTTGCCGCGGGTCGGCACAGATACGCAGTATTTT
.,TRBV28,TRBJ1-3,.,CASTQPRFGNTIYF,TGTGCCAGCACTCAACCCAGATTTGGAAACACCATATATTTT
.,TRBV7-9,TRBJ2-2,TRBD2,CASSSGGGPTGELFF,TGTGCCAGCAGCTCGGGCGGGGGGCCCACCGGGGAGCTGTTTTTT
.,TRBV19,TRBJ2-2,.,CASRPLTNTGELFF,TGTGCCAGTAGGCCGCTAACGAACACCGGGGAGCTGTTTTTT
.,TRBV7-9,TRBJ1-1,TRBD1,CASSLGGTGGTEAFF,TGTGCCAGCAGCTTAGGGGGGACAGGGGGCACTGAAGCTTTCTTT
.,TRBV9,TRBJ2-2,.,CASSAFSNTGELFF,TGTGCCAGCAGCGCTTTTTCGAACACCGGGGAGCTGTTTTTT
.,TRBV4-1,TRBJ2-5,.,CASSPGPAEETQYF,TGCGCCAGCAGCCCCGGCCCAGCGGAAGAGACCCAGTACTTC
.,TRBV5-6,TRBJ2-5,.,CASSLNIAQGGRETQYF,TGTGCCAGCAGCTTGAATATTGCACAGGGAGGGAGAGAGACCCAGTACTTC
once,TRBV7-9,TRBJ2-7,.,CASSLVSEQYF,TGTGCCAGCAGCTTAGTCTCCGAGCAGTACTTC
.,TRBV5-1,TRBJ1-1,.,CASSFPGMNTEAFF,TGCGCCAGCAGCTTCCCAGGGATGAACACTGAAGCTTTCTTT
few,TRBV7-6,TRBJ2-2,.,CASSFPQDTGELFF,TGTGCCAGCAGCTTTCCCCAGGACACCGGGGAGCTGTTTTTT
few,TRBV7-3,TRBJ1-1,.,CASSFDRYTEAFF,TGTGCCAGCAGCTTCGACAGGTACACTGAAGCTTTCTTT